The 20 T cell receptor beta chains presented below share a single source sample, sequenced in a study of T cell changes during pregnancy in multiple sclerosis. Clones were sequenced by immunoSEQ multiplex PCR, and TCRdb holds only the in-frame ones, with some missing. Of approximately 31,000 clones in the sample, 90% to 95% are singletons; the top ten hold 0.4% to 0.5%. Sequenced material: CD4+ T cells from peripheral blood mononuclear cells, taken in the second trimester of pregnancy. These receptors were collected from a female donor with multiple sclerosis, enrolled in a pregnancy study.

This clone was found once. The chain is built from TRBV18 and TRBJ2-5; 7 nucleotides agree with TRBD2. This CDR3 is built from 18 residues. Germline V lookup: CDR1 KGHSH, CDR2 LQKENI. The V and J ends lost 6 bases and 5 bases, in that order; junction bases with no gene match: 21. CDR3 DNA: TGTGCCAGCTCGCCATCTCTGCGCAGATCTCAGGGAGGGGAGACCCAGTACTTC. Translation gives CASSPSLRRSQGGETQYF.

The CDR3 here is CSVAGTETYEQYF. In DNA form, the CDR3 reads TGCAGCGTCGCCGGGACAGAGACCTACGAGCAGTACTTC. The chain links TRBV29-1 to TRBJ2-7, with 7 bases fitting TRBD1. The CDR3 contains 13 residues. The ends lost 6 bases at V and 2 bases at J; junction bases unmatched: 7. Per germline, CDR1 SQVTM and CDR2 ANQGSEA.

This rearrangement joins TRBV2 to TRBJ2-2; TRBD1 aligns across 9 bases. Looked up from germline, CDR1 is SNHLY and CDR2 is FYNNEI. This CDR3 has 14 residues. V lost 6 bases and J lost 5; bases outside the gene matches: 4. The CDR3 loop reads CASRRQGGTGELFF. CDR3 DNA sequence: TGTGCCAGCAGGCGACAGGGGGGAACCGGGGAGCTGTTTTTT.

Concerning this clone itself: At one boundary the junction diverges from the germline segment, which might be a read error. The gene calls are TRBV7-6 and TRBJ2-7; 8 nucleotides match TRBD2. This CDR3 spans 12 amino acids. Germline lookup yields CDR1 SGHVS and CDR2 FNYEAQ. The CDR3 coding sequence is TGTGCCAGCAGCCGGGGTGGGCGGGAGGCTATCTTC. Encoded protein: CASSRGGREAIF.

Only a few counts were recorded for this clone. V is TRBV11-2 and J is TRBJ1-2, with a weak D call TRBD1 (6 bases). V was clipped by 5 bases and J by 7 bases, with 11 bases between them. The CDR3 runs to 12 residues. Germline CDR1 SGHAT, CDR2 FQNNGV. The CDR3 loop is CASSPDRIGYTF. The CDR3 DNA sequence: TGTGCCAGCAGCCCCGACAGGATTGGCTACACCTTC.

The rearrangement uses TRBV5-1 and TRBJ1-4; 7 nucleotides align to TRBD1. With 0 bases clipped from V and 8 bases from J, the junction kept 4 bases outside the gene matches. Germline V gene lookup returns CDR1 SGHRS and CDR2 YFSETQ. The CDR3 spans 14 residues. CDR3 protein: CASSLEQGREKLFF. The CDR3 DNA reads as TGCGCCAGCAGCTTGGAACAGGGGAGGGAAAAACTGTTTTTT.

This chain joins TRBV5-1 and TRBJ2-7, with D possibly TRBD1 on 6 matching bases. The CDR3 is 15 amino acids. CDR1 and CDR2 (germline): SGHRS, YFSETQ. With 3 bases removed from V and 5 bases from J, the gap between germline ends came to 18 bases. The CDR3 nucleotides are TGCGCCAGCAGCTCACTACCGGGACAAATCCACGAGCAGTACTTC. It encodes CASSSLPGQIHEQYF.

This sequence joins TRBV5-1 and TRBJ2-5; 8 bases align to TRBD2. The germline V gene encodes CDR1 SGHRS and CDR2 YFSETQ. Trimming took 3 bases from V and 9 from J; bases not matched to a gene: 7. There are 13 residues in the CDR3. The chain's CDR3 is CASSSLAGFSQYF. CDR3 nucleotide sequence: TGCGCCAGCAGCTCCCTAGCGGGTTTTTCCCAGTACTTC.

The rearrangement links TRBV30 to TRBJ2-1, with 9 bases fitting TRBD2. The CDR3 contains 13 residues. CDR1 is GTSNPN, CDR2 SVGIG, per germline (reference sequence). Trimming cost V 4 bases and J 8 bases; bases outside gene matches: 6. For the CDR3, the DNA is TGTGCCTGGACTGCGGGAGGGCCCTATGAGCAGTTCTTC. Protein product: CAWTAGGPYEQFF.

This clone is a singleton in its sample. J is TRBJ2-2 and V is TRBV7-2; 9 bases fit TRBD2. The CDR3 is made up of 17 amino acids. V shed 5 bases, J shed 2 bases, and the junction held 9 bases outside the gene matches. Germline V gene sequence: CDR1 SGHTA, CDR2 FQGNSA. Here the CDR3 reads CASSANLAGLNTGELFF. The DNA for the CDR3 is TGTGCCAGCAGCGCCAACCTAGCGGGATTAAACACCGGGGAGCTGTTTTTT.

For the CDR3, the DNA is TGTGCCAGCAGCGCGTCGACTTCTAACTATGGCTACACCTTC. Protein sequence: CASSASTSNYGYTF. This rearrangement joins TRBV7-2 to TRBJ1-2; D is unresolved. Trimming shortened V by 5 bases and J by 0 bases, and 10 bases separated the two germline ends. CDR1 SGHTA and CDR2 FQGNSA come from the germline V gene. The CDR3 has 14 amino acids.

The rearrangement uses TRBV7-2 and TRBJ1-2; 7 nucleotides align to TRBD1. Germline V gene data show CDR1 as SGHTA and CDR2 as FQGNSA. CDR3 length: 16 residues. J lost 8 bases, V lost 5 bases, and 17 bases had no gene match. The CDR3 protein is CASSPWRPQGIKGYTF. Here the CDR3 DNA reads TGTGCCAGCAGCCCCTGGCGCCCACAGGGGATAAAGGGCTACACCTTC.

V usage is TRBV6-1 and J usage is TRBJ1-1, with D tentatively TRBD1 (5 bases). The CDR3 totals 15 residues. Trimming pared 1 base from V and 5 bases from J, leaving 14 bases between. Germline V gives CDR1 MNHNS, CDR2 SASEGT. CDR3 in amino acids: CASSEGGGVRTEAFF. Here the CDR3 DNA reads TGTGCCAGCAGTGAAGGGGGAGGGGTGAGGACTGAAGCTTTCTTT.

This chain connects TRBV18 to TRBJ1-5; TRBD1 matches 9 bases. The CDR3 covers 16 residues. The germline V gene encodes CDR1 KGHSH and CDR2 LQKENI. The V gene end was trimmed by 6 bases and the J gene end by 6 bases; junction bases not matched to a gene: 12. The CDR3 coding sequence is TGTGCCAGCTCCCCGGGAGGGACAGGGAGAAGTCAGCCCCAGCATTTT. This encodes CASSPGGTGRSQPQHF.

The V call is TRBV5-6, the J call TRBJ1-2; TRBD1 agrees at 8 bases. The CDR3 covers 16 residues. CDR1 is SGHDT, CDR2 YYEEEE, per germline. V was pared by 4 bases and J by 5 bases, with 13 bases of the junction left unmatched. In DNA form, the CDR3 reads TGTGCCAGCAGCCCGACCTTCGGACAGGGCGGTTATGGCTACACCTTC. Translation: CASSPTFGQGGYGYTF.

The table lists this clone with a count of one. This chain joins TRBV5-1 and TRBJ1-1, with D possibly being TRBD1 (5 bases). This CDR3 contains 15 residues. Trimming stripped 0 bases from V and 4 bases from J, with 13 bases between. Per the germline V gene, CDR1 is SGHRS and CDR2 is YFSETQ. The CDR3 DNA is TGCGCCAGCAGCTTGGAGGCTATGGGGGGCACTGAAGCTTTCTTT. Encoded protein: CASSLEAMGGTEAFF. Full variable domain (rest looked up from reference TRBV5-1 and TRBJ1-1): KAGVTQTPRYLIKTRGQQVTLSCSPISGHRSVSWYQQTPGQGLQFLFEYFSETQRNKGNFPGRFSGRQFSNSRSEMNVSTLELGDSALYLCASSLEAMGGTEAFFGQGTRLTVV.

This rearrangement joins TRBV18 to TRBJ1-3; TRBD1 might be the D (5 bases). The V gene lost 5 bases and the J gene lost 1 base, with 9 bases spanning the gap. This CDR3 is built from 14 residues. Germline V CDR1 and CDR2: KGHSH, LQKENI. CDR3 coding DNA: TGTGCCAGCTCAGAAAGGGGTTCTGGAAACACCATATATTTT. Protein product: CASSERGSGNTIYF.

CDR3 amino acids: CASGEPGTGGYTF. The CDR3 DNA sequence: TGTGCCAGCGGCGAACCCGGGACAGGGGGCTACACCTTC. This rearrangement joins TRBV9 to TRBJ1-2; 9 bases fit TRBD1. Trimming removed 7 bases from V and 8 bases from J; junction bases left unmatched: 9. The CDR3 runs to 13 residues. From germline, CDR1 is SGDLS and CDR2 YYNGEE.

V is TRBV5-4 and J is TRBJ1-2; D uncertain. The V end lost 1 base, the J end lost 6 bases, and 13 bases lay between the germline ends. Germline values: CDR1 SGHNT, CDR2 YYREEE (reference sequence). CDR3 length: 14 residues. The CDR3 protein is CASSLPREKDGYTF. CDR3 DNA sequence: TGTGCCAGCAGCTTGCCGAGGGAAAAGGATGGCTACACCTTC.

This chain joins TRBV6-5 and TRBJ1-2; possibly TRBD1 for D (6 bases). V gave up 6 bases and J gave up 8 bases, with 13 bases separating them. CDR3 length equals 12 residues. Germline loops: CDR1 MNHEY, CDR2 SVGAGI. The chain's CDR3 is CASREGGRGYTF. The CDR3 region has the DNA TGTGCCAGCAGGGAAGGGGGTCGCGGCTACACCTTC.